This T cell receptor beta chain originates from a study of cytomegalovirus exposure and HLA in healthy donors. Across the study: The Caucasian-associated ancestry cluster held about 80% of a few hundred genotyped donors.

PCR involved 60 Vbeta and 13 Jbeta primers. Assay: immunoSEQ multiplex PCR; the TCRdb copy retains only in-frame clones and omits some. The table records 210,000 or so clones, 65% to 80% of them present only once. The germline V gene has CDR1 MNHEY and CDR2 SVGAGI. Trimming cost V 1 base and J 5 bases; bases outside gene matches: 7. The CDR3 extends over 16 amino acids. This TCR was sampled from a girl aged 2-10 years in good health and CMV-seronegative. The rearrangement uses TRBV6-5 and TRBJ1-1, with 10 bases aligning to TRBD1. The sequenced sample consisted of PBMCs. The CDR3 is CASSYFPTGGRTEAFF. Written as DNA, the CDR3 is TGTGCCAGCAGTTACTTCCCGACAGGGGGCAGAACTGAAGCTTTCTTT.